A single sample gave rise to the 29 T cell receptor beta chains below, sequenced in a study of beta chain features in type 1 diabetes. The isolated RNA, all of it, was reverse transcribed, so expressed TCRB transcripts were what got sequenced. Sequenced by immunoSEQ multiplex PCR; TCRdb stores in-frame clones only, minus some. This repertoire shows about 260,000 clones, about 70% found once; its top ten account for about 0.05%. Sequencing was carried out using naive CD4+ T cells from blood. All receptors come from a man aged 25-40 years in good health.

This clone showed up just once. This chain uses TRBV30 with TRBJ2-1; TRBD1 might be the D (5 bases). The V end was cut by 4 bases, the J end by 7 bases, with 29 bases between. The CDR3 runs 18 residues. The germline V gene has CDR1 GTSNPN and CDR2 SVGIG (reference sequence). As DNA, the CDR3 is TGTGCCTGGATCCTTAATGTCGGAACAGCGCACGGACAAAATGAGCAGTTCTTC. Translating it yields CAWILNVGTAHGQNEQFF.

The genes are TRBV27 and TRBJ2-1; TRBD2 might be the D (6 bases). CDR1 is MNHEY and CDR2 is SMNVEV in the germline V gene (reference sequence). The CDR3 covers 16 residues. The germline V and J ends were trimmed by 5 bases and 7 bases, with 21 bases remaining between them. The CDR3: CASSPLGTRPENEQFF. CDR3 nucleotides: TGTGCCAGCAGTCCACTGGGGACTCGGCCGGAAAATGAGCAGTTCTTC.

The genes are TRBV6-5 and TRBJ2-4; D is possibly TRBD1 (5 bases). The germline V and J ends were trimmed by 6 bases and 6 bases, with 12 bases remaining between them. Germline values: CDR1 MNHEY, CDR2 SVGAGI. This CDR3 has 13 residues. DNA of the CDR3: TGTGCCAGCAGCCGCTCCACAGGAAACATTCAGTACTTC. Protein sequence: CASSRSTGNIQYF.

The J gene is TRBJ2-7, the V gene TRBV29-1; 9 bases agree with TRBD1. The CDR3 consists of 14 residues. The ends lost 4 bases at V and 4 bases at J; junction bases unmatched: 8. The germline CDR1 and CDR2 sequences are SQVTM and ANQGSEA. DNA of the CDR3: TGCAGCGTTGTAGGTGGACAGGGGCGGTACGAGCAGTACTTC. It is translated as CSVVGGQGRYEQYF.

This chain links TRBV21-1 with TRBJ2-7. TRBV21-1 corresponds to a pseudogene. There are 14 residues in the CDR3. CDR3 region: CASSKALGPSQQYF. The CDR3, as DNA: TGTGCCAGCAGCAAAGCGCTAGGGCCCAGCCAGCAGTACTTC.

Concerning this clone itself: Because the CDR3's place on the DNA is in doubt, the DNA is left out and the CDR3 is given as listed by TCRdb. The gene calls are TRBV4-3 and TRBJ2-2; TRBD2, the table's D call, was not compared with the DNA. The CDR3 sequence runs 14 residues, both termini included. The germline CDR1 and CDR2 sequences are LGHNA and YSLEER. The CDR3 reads CASSQDRRAGELFF.

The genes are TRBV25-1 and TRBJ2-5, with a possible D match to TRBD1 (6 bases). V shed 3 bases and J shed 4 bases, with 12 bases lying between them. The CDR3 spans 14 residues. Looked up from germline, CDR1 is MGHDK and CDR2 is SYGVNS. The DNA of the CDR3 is TGTGCCAGCAGTGACCGTATAGGGGGAGAGACCCAGTACTTC. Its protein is CASSDRIGGETQYF.

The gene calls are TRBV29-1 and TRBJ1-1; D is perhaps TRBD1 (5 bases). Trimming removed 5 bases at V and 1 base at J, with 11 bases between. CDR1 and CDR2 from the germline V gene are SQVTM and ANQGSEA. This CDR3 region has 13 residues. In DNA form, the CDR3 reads TGCAGCGTTAAGGGACTGACGAACACTGAAGCTTTCTTT. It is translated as CSVKGLTNTEAFF.

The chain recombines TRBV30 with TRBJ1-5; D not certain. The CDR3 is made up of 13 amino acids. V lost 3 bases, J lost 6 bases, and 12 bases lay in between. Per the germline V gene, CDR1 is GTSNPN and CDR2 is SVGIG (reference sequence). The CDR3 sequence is CAWSLSVTQPQHF. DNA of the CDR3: TGTGCCTGGAGCCTCTCGGTTACTCAGCCCCAGCATTTT. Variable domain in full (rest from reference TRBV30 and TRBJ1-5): SQTIHQWPATLVQPVGSPLSLECTVEGTSNPNLYWYRQAAGRGLQLLFYSVGIGQISSEVPQNLSASRPQDRQFILSSKKLLLSDSGFYLCAWSLSVTQPQHFGDGTRLSIL.

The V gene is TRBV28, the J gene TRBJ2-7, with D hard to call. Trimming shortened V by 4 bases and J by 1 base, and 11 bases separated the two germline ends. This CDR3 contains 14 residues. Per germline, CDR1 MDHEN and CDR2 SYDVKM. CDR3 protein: CASSYDKSSYEQYF. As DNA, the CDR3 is TGTGCCAGCAGTTACGACAAGTCGTCCTACGAGCAGTACTTC.

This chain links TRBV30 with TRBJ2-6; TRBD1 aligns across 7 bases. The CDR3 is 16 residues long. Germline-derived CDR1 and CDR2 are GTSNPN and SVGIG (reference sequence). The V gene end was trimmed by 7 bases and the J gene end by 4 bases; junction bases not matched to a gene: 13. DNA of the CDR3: TGTGCCTCCCTCCAGACAGGGACAAGGGGGGCCAACGTCCTGACTTTC. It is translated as CASLQTGTRGANVLTF.

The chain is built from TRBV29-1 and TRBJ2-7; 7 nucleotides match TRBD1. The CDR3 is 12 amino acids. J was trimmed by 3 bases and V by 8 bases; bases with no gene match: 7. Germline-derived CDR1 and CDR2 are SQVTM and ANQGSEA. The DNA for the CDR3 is TGCAGCTTTCGGGACAGTTTCTACGAGCAGTACTTC. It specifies CSFRDSFYEQYF.

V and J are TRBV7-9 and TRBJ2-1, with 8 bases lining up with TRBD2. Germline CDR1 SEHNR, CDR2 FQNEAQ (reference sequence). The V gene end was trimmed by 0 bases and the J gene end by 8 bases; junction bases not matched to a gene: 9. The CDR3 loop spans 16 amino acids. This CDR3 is CASSLARSGSFDEQFF. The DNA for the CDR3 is TGTGCCAGCAGCTTAGCGCGGAGCGGGAGTTTCGATGAGCAGTTCTTC.

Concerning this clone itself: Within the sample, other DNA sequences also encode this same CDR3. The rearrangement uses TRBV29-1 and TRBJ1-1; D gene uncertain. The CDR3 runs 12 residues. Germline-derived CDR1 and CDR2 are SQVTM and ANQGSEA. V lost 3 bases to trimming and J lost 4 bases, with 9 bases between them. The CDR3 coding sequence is TGCAGCGTTGATGGGTTGGGCACTGAAGCTTTCTTT. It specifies CSVDGLGTEAFF.

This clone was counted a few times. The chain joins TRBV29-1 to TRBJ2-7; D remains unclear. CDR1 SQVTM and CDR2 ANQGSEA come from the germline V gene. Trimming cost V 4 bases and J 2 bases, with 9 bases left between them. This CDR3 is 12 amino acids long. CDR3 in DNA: TGCAGCGTTGGGGCAGCCCCCTACGAGCAGTACTTC. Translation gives CSVGAAPYEQYF.

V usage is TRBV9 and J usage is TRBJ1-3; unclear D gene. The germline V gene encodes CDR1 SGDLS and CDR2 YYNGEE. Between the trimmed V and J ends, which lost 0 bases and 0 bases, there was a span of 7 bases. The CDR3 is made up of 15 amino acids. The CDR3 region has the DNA TGTGCCAGCAGCGTAGACGGGGTCTCTGGAAACACCATATATTTT. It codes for CASSVDGVSGNTIYF. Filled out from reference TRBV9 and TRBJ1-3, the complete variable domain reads DSGVTQTPKHLITATGQRVTLRCSPRSGDLSVYWYQQSLDQGLQFLIQYYNGEERAKGNILERFSAQQFPDLHSELNLSSLELGDSALYFCASSVDGVSGNTIYFGEGSWLTVV.

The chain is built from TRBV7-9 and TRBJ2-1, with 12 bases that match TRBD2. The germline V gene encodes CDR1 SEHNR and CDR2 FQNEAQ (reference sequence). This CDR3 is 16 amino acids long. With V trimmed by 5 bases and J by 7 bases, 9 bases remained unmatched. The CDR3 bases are TGTGCCAGCAGCACGAAGGGACTAGCGGGCATTAATGAGCAGTTCTTC. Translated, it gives CASSTKGLAGINEQFF.

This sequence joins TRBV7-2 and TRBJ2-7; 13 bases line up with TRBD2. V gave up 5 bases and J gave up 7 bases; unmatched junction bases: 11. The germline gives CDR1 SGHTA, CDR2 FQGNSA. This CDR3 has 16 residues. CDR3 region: CASSPIRGLAGYEQYF. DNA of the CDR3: TGTGCCAGCAGCCCGATTAGGGGACTAGCGGGATATGAGCAGTACTTC. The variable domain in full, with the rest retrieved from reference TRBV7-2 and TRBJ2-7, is GAGVSQSPSNKVTEKGKDVELRCDPISGHTALYWYRQSLGQGLEFLIYFQGNSAPDKSGLPSDRFSAERTGGSVSTLTIQRTQQEDSAVYLCASSPIRGLAGYEQYFGPGTRLTVT.

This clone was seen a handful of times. This chain's CDR3 is CAWSVLSGSKNIQYF. CDR3 sequence (DNA): TGTGCCTGGAGTGTACTCAGCGGCTCCAAAAACATTCAGTACTTC. The rearrangement uses TRBV30 and TRBJ2-4, with D possibly being TRBD2 (5 bases). CDR1 is GTSNPN, CDR2 SVGIG, per germline (reference sequence). Trimming shortened V by 0 bases and J by 2 bases, and 11 bases separated the two germline ends. The CDR3 has 15 amino acids.

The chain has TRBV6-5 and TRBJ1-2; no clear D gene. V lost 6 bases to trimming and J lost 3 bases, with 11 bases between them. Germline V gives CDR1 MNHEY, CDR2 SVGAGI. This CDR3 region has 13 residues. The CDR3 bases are TGTGCCAGCAGCTTAGACGGCTACTATGGCTACACCTTC. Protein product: CASSLDGYYGYTF.

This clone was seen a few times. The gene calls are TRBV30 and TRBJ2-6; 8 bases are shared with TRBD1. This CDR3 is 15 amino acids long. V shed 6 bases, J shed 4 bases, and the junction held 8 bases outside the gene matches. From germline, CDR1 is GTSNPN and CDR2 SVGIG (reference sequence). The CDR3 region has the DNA TGTGCCTGCCCGAACAGGGGGTCCGGGGCCAACGTCCTGACTTTC. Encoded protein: CACPNRGSGANVLTF.

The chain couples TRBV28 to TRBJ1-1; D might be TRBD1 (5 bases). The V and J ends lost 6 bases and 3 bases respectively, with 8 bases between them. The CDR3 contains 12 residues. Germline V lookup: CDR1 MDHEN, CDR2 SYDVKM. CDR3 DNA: TGTGCCAGCAGCCTACAGGACACTGAAGCTTTCTTT. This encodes CASSLQDTEAFF. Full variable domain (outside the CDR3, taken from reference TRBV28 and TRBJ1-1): DVKVTQSSRYLVKRTGEKVFLECVQDMDHENMFWYRQDPGLGLRLIYFSYDVKMKEKGDIPEGYSVSREKKERFSLILESASTNQTSMYLCASSLQDTEAFFGQGTRLTVV.

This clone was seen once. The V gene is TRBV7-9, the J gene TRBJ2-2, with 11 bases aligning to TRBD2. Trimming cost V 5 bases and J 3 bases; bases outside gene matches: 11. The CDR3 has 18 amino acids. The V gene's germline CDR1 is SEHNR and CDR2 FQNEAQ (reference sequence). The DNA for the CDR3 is TGTGCCAGCAGCCCCTCGGCTAGCGGGGGGAAATACACCGGGGAGCTGTTTTTT. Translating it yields CASSPSASGGKYTGELFF.

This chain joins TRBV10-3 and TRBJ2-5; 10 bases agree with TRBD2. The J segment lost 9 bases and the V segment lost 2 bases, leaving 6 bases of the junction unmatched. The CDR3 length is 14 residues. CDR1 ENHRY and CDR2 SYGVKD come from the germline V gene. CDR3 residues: CAISETSGEKAQYF. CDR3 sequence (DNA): TGTGCCATCAGTGAGACTAGCGGGGAAAAGGCCCAGTACTTC.

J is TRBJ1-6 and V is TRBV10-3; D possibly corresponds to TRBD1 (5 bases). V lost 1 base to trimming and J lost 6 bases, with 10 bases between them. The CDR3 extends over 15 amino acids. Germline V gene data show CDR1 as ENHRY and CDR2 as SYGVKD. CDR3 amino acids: CAISEYRKGNSPLHF. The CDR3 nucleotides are TGTGCCATCAGTGAGTACAGGAAGGGTAATTCACCCCTCCACTTT.

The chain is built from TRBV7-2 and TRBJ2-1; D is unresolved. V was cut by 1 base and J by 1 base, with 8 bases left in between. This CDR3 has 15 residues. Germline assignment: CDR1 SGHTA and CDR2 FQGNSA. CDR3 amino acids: CASSLDSRSYNEQFF. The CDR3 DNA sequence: TGTGCCAGCAGCTTAGATAGCCGGTCCTACAATGAGCAGTTCTTC.

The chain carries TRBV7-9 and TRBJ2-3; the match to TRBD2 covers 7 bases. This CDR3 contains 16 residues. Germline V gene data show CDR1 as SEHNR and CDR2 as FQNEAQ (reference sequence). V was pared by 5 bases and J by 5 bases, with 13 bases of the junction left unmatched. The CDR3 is CASSALREIGIDTQYF. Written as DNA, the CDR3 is TGTGCCAGCAGCGCCCTGCGGGAGATAGGGATAGATACGCAGTATTTT.

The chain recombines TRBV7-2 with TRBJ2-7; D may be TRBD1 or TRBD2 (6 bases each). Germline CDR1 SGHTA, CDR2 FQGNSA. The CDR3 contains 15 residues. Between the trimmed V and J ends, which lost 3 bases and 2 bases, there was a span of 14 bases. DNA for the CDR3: TGTGCCAGCAGCTTGAGGGGGAGGACGACCTACGAGCAGTACTTC. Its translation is CASSLRGRTTYEQYF.

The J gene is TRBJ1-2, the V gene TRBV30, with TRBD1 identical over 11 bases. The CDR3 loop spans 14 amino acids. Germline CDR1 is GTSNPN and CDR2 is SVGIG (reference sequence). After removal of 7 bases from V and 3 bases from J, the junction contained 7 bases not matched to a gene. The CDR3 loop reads CALPPGQGDYGYTF. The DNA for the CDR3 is TGTGCCTTACCTCCGGGACAGGGGGACTATGGCTACACCTTC.